The source of this T cell receptor beta chain is a study of blood T cells in healthy people across ages. Regarding the study as a whole: Unsorted PBMCs ruled out conclusive naive versus antigen-experienced comparison. Both higher diversity and more naive CD4+ cells marked long-lived donors when set against aged donors.

V lost 0 bases, J lost 5 bases, and 17 bases lay in between. This CDR3 is built from 16 residues. The germline gives CDR1 SGHNT, CDR2 YYREEE (reference sequence). This clonotype was observed a handful of times. Its antigen remains unidentified. A second roughly 7 to 12 cycle PCR used barcoded and J-beta primers. MiXCR, run by TCRdb on the 5' RACE reads, gives a single entry per CDR3 protein. The sample has around 1,000,000 distinct CDR3 sequences, roughly 24% seen once; the top ten hold less than 0.85%. A further study also used this sample, focusing on T cells of mothers and their children. That report adds: Related pairs of mothers and children showed slightly higher, non-significant overlap versus unrelated pairs.

What was sequenced was blood. This sequence was found in a girl aged 2-9 years in good health. This chain connects TRBV5-4 to TRBJ1-1, with no clear D. CDR3 sequence: CASSLGEPFDGTEAFF. CDR3 coding DNA: TGTGCCAGCAGCTTGGGTGAACCCTTCGACGGGACTGAAGCTTTCTTT.